This T cell receptor beta chain was recovered during a study of a mutant IDH1 vaccine in newly diagnosed glioma. Overall study: The treated group averaged approximately 42 years old and was around 62% male, around 38% female.

Clones were sequenced by immunoSEQ multiplex PCR, and TCRdb holds only the in-frame ones, with some missing. Among tens of thousands of clones listed, around 82% were seen once. Of note for this clone: What it binds is unknown.

V lost 2 bases and J 1 base, leaving 5 bases between the germline ends. Germline CDR1 and CDR2: LGHNA and YNFKEQ. This CDR3 is 13 amino acids long. Time point: baseline, week 1 (first vaccination visit). Treatment of the sample: pre-vaccination baseline after standard-of-care therapy. Those who donated had recent WHO grade 3 or 4 IDH1-mutant, ATRX-lost astrocytomas. Study conclusions and caveats: Changes to the top peripheral T cell clonotypes appeared unrelated to pseudoprogression. Patients mounted vaccine-induced immune responses in approximately 94% of cases.

The V call is TRBV4-2, the J call TRBJ1-1; D not resolved. This clonotype was obtained from a woman aged 45-60 years with glioma. The sequences come from PBMCs, collected from a glioma patient treated with radiotherapy, temozolomide or both. The CDR3 region is CASSQIRNTEAFF. Written as DNA, the CDR3 is TGTGCCAGCAGCCAAATTAGGAACACTGAAGCTTTCTTT.